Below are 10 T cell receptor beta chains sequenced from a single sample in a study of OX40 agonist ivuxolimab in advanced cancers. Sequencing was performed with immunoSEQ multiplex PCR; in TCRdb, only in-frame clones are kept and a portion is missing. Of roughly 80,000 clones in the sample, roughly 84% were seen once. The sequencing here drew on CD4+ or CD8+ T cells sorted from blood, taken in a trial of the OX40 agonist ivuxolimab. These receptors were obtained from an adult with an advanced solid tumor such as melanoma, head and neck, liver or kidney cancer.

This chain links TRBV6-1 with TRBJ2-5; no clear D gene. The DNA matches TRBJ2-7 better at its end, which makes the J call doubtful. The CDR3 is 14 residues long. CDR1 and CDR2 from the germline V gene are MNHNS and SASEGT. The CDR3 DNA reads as TGTGCCAGCAGGAGCTCTAGGGTCTCCTACGAGCAGTACTTC. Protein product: CASRSSRVSYEQYF.

This chain's CDR3 is CASSWGRHAEAFF. The CDR3 DNA follows: TGTGCCAGCAGCTGGGGTCGACACGCTGAAGCTTTCTTT. This rearrangement joins TRBV5-6 to TRBJ1-1; D is unclear. This CDR3 is 13 amino acids long. Trimming stripped 3 bases from V and 6 bases from J, with 12 bases between. The germline V gene encodes CDR1 SGHDT and CDR2 YYEEEE.

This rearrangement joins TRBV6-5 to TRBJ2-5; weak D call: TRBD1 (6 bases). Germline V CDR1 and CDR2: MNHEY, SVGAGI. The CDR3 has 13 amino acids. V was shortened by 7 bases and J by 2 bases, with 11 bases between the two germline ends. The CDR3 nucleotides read TGTGCCAGCACCCCGACAGGTCAAGAGACCCAGTACTTC. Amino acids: CASTPTGQETQYF.

CDR3 bases: TGTGCCAGCAGCCCACAGGGGATTAACACCGGGGAGCTGTTTTTT. It is translated as CASSPQGINTGELFF. This chain uses TRBV7-2 with TRBJ2-2; 7 bases align to TRBD1. The CDR3 is 15 residues long. Germline V gene lookup returns CDR1 SGHTA and CDR2 FQGNSA. The V and J ends lost 5 bases and 2 bases, in that order; junction bases with no gene match: 5.

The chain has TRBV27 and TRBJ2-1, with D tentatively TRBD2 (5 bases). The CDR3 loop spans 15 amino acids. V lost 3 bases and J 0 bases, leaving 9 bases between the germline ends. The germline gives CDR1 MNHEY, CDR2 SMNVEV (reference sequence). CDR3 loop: CASSLTGSSYNEQFF. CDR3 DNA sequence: TGTGCCAGCAGTTTGACGGGGAGCTCCTACAATGAGCAGTTCTTC.

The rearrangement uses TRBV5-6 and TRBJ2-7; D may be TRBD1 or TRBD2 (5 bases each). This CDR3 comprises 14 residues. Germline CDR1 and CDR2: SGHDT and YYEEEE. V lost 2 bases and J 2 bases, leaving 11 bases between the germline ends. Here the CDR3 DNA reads TGTGCCAGCAGCTTTCGGGACGGTGCCTACGAGCAGTACTTC. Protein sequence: CASSFRDGAYEQYF.

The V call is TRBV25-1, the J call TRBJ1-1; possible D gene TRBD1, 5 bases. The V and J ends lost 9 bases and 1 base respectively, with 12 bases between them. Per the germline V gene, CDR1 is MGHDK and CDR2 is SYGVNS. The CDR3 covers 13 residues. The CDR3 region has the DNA TGTGCCAGTTCAGGGACCCCGAACACTGAAGCTTTCTTT. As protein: CASSGTPNTEAFF.

The CDR3 region has the DNA TGTGCCAGTAGTACGAGGACAGAACCCGAGCAGTACTTC. It codes for CASSTRTEPEQYF. This chain links TRBV19 with TRBJ2-7; a possible D gene is TRBD1 (6 bases). Germline V gene data show CDR1 as LNHDA and CDR2 as SQIVND (reference sequence). The ends were cut back, 4 bases at V and 6 bases at J, with 13 bases in the middle. The CDR3 loop spans 13 amino acids. Full variable domain (rest looked up from reference TRBV19 and TRBJ2-7): DGGITQSPKYLFRKEGQNVTLSCEQNLNHDAMYWYRQDPGQGLRLIYYSQIVNDFQKGDIAEGYSVSREKKESFPLTVTSAQKNPTAFYLCASSTRTEPEQYFGPGTRLTVT.

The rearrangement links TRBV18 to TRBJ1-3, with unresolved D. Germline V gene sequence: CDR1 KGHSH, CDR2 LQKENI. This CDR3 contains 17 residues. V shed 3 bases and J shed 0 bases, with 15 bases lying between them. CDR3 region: CASSPRSGDISGNTIYF. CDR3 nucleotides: TGTGCCAGCTCACCCCGCTCCGGAGACATCTCTGGAAACACCATATATTTT.

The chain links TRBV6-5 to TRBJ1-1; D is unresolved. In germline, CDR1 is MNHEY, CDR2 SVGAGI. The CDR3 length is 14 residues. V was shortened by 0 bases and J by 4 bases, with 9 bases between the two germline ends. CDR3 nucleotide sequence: TGTGCCAGCAGTTACTCGAGGATTGGCACTGAAGCTTTCTTT. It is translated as CASSYSRIGTEAFF.